The 23 T cell receptor beta chains presented below share a single source sample, sequenced in a study of monozygotic twins with inflammatory bowel disease. TCRdb reprocessed the 5' RACE reads and stores each CDR3 protein as one record, lacking DNA. The specimen's table records a few hundred thousand distinct CDR3 sequences. The sequenced material came from blood. The receptors come from a human donor with ulcerative colitis or Crohn's disease, or a healthy co-twin of an affected twin (not recorded which).

The rearrangement joins TRBV7-8 to TRBJ1-6. The germline V gene has CDR1 SGHVS and CDR2 FQNEAQ. CDR3 size: 17 residues. The CDR3 loop is CASSFGRLPSYNSPLHF. Full variable domain (missing parts from reference TRBV7-8 and TRBJ1-6): GAGVSQSPRYKVAKRGQDVALRCDPISGHVSLFWYQQALGQGPEFLTYFQNEAQLDKSGLPSDRFFAERPEGSVSTLKIQRTQQEDSAVYLCASSFGRLPSYNSPLHFGNGTRLTVT.

This chain joins TRBV20-1 and TRBJ2-5; TCRdb proposes TRBD1, but this gene call is untestable without DNA. Germline lookup yields CDR1 DFQATT and CDR2 SNEGSKA (reference sequence). CDR3 size: 13 residues. The CDR3 region is CSALNRGGKTQYF.

The chain uses TRBV6-1 and TRBJ2-5; with no DNA, the TCRdb D assignment of TRBD1 cannot be verified. CDR1 is MNHNS and CDR2 is SASEGT in the germline V gene. The CDR3 contains 15 residues. CDR3 in amino acids: CASSVGTGVQETQYF.

This chain joins TRBV28 and TRBJ1-2; TCRdb returns TRBD1, unconfirmable since there is no DNA. The germline gives CDR1 MDHEN, CDR2 SYDVKM. The CDR3 spans 16 residues. The CDR3: CASSSGQNRGSYGYTF.

J is TRBJ2-1 and V is TRBV5-1. CDR3 length equals 14 residues. CDR1 is SGHRS, CDR2 YFSETQ, per germline. The CDR3 here is CASSLWGSYNEQFF.

The chain combines TRBV4-2 with TRBJ1-1; absent DNA, TCRdb's TRBD1 call cannot be checked. Germline values: CDR1 LGHNA, CDR2 YNFKEQ. CDR3 length: 16 amino acids. CDR3 in amino acids: CASSQDWRDAQPEAFF.

The V and J genes are TRBV6-1 and TRBJ1-4; TCRdb lists TRBD1, though no DNA is available to test this call. The CDR3 is 16 residues long. Germline V gene sequence: CDR1 MNHNS, CDR2 SASEGT. CDR3 residues: CASSPPGTGGREKLFF.

The CDR3 protein is CATSDPTGGINEQFF. The rearrangement links TRBV24-1 to TRBJ2-1; as DNA is missing, the TRBD1 call by TCRdb cannot be tested. Per the germline V gene, CDR1 is KGHDR and CDR2 is SFDVKD. The length of the CDR3 is 15 residues.

The rearrangement joins TRBV6-2 or TRBV6-3 to TRBJ1-1. The germline V gene has CDR1 MNHEY and CDR2 SVGEGT. The CDR3 is made up of 11 amino acids. CDR3 loop: CASSYGQTAFF.

This chain connects TRBV7-9 to TRBJ2-3; TCRdb's D call of TRBD1 is untestable without DNA. Germline V CDR1 and CDR2: SEHNR, FQNEAQ (reference sequence). The CDR3 is 17 residues long. The CDR3: CASSPYRGQWGTDTQYF.

The chain links TRBV18 to TRBJ2-1; the TCRdb D gene call, TRBD1, has no DNA to confirm it. The germline V gene has CDR1 KGHSH and CDR2 LQKENI. The CDR3 has 14 residues. CDR3: CASSPETGDNEQFF.

The rearrangement uses TRBV10-2 and TRBJ2-1; TCRdb's D call, TRBD1, is unchecked because there is no DNA. Germline V gene sequence: CDR1 WSHSY, CDR2 SAAADI. The CDR3 extends over 15 amino acids. CDR3 amino acids: CASHSGTGGSGEQFF.

This sequence joins TRBV4-3 and TRBJ1-6; the TCRdb call, TRBD1, lacks DNA for checking. Germline lookup yields CDR1 LGHNA and CDR2 YSLEER. The CDR3 has 17 residues. The CDR3 loop reads CASSQDWGESGASPLHF.

The rearrangement links TRBV20-1 to TRBJ1-6. The length of the CDR3 is 13 residues. From germline, CDR1 is DFQATT and CDR2 SNEGSKA (reference sequence). CDR3 sequence reads: CSARGRLNSPLHF.

The chain combines TRBV18 with TRBJ2-1. Germline-derived CDR1 and CDR2 are KGHSH and LQKENI. CDR3 size: 14 residues. The CDR3 is CASSPPSVSNEQFF.

This chain uses TRBV24-1 with TRBJ2-3; TCRdb gives TRBD2 as the D gene, but with no DNA this cannot be confirmed. From germline, CDR1 is KGHDR and CDR2 SFDVKD. The CDR3 is made up of 17 amino acids. This chain's CDR3 is CATSDPQLAGFTDTQYF.

This sequence joins TRBV5-1 and TRBJ1-5; TCRdb's assignment of TRBD1 cannot be checked, as there is no DNA. CDR1 is SGHRS, CDR2 YFSETQ, per germline. The CDR3 contains 15 residues. Here the CDR3 reads CASSLDGSPNQPQHF.

This sequence joins TRBV28 and TRBJ1-2; TCRdb names TRBD1, which stays unverified in the absence of DNA. The CDR3 extends over 17 amino acids. CDR1 is MDHEN, CDR2 SYDVKM, per germline. The CDR3 loop reads CASSLSSESEGAIGYTF.

The chain uses TRBV5-1 and TRBJ2-3; TCRdb reports TRBD1, a call that lacks DNA to check it against. Per the germline V gene, CDR1 is SGHRS and CDR2 is YFSETQ. The CDR3 has 17 amino acids. CDR3 sequence: CASRSNTGGTNTDTQYF.

V and J are TRBV12-3 or TRBV12-4 and TRBJ2-3; the TCRdb call, TRBD1, lacks DNA for checking. The CDR3 has 15 amino acids. This CDR3 is CASSPRDRDPDTQYF.

V and J are TRBV5-1 and TRBJ1-2; lacking DNA, the TRBD1 call made by TCRdb goes unchecked. The germline gives CDR1 SGHRS, CDR2 YFSETQ. This CDR3 is 14 amino acids long. CDR3 loop: CASSFGDRSYGYTF.

V usage is TRBV6-2 or TRBV6-3 and J usage is TRBJ2-5; TCRdb's D gene call, TRBD2, goes unchecked for lack of DNA. The germline CDR1 and CDR2 sequences are MNHEY and SVGEGT. CDR3 length equals 16 residues. CDR3 region: CASSPGTSGVKETQYF.

This chain uses TRBV5-1 with TRBJ1-2. Germline CDR1 reads SGHRS; CDR2 reads YFSETQ. The CDR3 contains 18 residues. The CDR3: CASSPTPGNRYGEGGYTF.